A single sample is the source of the 12 T cell receptor beta chains below, sequenced in a study of OX40 agonist ivuxolimab in advanced cancers. The library was made by the immunoSEQ multiplex PCR assay. The source is immuneACCESS, and TCRdb retained only in-frame sequences with V and J called. Part of the clones is not carried over; for the studies checked, unresolved V genes explain less than half of this, and the remainder is unexplained. In all, the sample holds 37,000 or so clones, and roughly 80% of those were seen once. The ten biggest clones cover just under 40% of the sample. The material sequenced was CD4+ or CD8+ T cells sorted from blood, taken in a trial of the OX40 agonist ivuxolimab. The source of these receptors is an adult with an advanced solid tumor such as melanoma, head and neck, liver or kidney cancer.

The chain couples TRBV6-5 to TRBJ2-3; 8 bases fit TRBD2. Germline CDR1 is MNHEY and CDR2 is SVGAGI. The CDR3 consists of 13 residues. V trimming: 7 bases; J trimming: 14 bases; junction bases outside the gene matches: 14. CDR3 sequence reads: CASTPASGGAVYF. The CDR3 DNA reads as TGTGCCAGCACCCCTGCGTCGGGGGGGGCCGTGTATTTT.

The CDR3 nucleotides read TGTGCCAGCAGCGCGACTCGTAACACCGGGGAGCTGTTTTTT. As protein: CASSATRNTGELFF. The V and J genes are TRBV9 and TRBJ2-2; D ambiguous. The CDR3 spans 14 residues. The germline V gene encodes CDR1 SGDLS and CDR2 YYNGEE. V dropped 3 bases and J dropped 2 bases, with 8 bases sitting between them.

This clone has just a few counts. The rearrangement joins TRBV19 to TRBJ1-2, with TRBD1 as a possible D gene (5 bases). Looked up from germline, CDR1 is LNHDA and CDR2 is SQIVND (reference sequence). V lost 6 bases to trimming and J lost 7 bases, with 18 bases between them. This CDR3 contains 14 residues. In DNA form, the CDR3 reads TGTGCCAGTAGCGACACAGGCGCTACTATTGGCTACACCTTC. This encodes CASSDTGATIGYTF.

This clone was picked up one time. V gene TRBV21-1 combines with J gene TRBJ2-5; the table's TRBD2 call for D was not verified on the DNA. TRBV21-1 is designated a pseudogene. The length of the CDR3 is 18 residues. CDR3 sequence: CASSQRLAGESGQETQYF. CDR3 nucleotide sequence: TGTGCCAGCAGCCAACGGCTAGCGGGAGAGTCTGGGCAAGAGACCCAGTACTTC.

The J gene is TRBJ2-5, the V gene TRBV1. TRBV1 is a listed pseudogene. This CDR3 contains 16 residues. The CDR3 is CTSSQDRRDQRETQYF. CDR3 sequence (DNA): TGCACCAGCAGCCAAGATCGAAGGGACCAGAGGGAGACCCAGTACTTC.

The chain couples TRBV19 to TRBJ2-4; 9 positions match TRBD2. CDR1 is LNHDA, CDR2 SQIVND, per germline (reference sequence). This CDR3 spans 16 amino acids. Trimming at V came to 0 bases and at J to 5 bases, leaving 5 bases not matched to a gene. The CDR3 nucleotides are TGTGCCAGTAGTATAGAGAAAGCGGGGGGCCAAAACATTCAGTACTTC. This gives the protein CASSIEKAGGQNIQYF.

This sequence joins TRBV11-2 and TRBJ2-1; TRBD1 is a possible D gene (6 bases). Looked up from germline, CDR1 is SGHAT and CDR2 is FQNNGV. V was clipped by 4 bases and J by 5 bases, with 18 bases between them. The CDR3 consists of 16 residues. In DNA, the CDR3 is TGTGCCAGCAGCTCACTAGACAGGCTATATCACAATGAGCAGTTCTTC. Its protein product is CASSSLDRLYHNEQFF.

This chain uses TRBV29-1 with TRBJ1-1, with D unclear. The CDR3 has 13 amino acids. CDR1 is SQVTM and CDR2 is ANQGSEA in the germline V gene. V was trimmed by 1 base and J by 3 bases, leaving 9 bases between them. CDR3 protein: CSVEAQKDTEAFF. DNA for the CDR3: TGCAGCGTTGAAGCACAGAAGGACACTGAAGCTTTCTTT. The whole variable domain, filled in from reference TRBV29-1 and TRBJ1-1, reads SAVISQKPSRDICQRGTSLTIQCQVDSQVTMMFWYRQQPGQSLTLIATANQGSEATYESGFVIDKFPISRPNLTFSTLTVSNMSPEDSSIYLCSVEAQKDTEAFFGQGTRLTVV.

The genes are TRBV6-6 and TRBJ1-2, with 8 nucleotides matching TRBD1. This CDR3 spans 14 amino acids. V dropped 6 bases and J dropped 4; count of bases not matched to a gene: 7. Germline CDR1 MNHNY, CDR2 SVGAGI (reference sequence). This chain's CDR3 is CASSRQGTAYGYTF. The CDR3 DNA follows: TGTGCCAGCAGCAGACAGGGGACAGCCTATGGCTACACCTTC.

A single count supports this clone. This chain uses TRBV11-2 with TRBJ2-3, with 10 nucleotides matching TRBD2. V dropped 2 bases and J dropped 6; count of bases not matched to a gene: 8. The CDR3 runs to 16 residues. The germline gives CDR1 SGHAT, CDR2 FQNNGV. CDR3 in DNA: TGTGCCAGCAGCTTATGGGCTAGCGGGAGCGTGGATACGCAGTATTTT. Translated, it gives CASSLWASGSVDTQYF.

This clone was detected a few times. The rearrangement uses TRBV2 and TRBJ1-5; no definite D call. Per germline, CDR1 SNHLY and CDR2 FYNNEI. The CDR3 contains 13 residues. Trimming removed 2 bases at V and 2 bases at J, with 4 bases between. CDR3 nucleotides: TGTGCCAGCAGTGAAATAGGCAATCAGCCCCAGCATTTT. Residues: CASSEIGNQPQHF.

This chain uses TRBV5-1 with TRBJ1-1; 7 bases match TRBD1. Germline V gives CDR1 SGHRS, CDR2 YFSETQ. V lost 4 bases, J lost 7 bases, and 7 bases stayed unmatched. The CDR3 is made up of 13 amino acids. CDR3 DNA: TGCGCCAGCAGCCTAAGACAGGGTGATGAAGCTTTCTTT. Its protein is CASSLRQGDEAFF. Looking up the rest from reference TRBV5-1 and TRBJ1-1 gives the full variable domain: KAGVTQTPRYLIKTRGQQVTLSCSPISGHRSVSWYQQTPGQGLQFLFEYFSETQRNKGNFPGRFSGRQFSNSRSEMNVSTLELGDSALYLCASSLRQGDEAFFGQGTRLTVV.